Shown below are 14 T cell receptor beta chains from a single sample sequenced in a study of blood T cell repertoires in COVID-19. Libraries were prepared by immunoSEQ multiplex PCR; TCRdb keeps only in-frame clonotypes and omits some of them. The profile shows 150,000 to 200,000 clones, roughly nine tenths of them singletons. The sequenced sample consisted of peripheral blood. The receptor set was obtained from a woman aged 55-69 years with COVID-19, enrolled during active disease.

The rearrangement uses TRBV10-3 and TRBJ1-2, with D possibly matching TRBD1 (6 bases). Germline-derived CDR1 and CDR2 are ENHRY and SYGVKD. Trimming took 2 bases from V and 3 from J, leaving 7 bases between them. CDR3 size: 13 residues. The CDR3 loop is CAISEEGDYGYTF. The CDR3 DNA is TGTGCCATCAGTGAGGAGGGGGACTATGGCTACACCTTC.

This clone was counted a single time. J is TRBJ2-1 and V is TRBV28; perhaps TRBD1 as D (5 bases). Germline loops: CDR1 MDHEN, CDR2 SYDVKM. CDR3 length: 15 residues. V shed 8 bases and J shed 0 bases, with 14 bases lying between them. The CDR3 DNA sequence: TGTGCCAGCTTCCCCGACAGTAGCTCCTACAATGAGCAGTTCTTC. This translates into CASFPDSSSYNEQFF. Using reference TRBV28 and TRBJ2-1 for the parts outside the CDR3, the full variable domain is DVKVTQSSRYLVKRTGEKVFLECVQDMDHENMFWYRQDPGLGLRLIYFSYDVKMKEKGDIPEGYSVSREKKERFSLILESASTNQTSMYLCASFPDSSSYNEQFFGPGTRLTVL.

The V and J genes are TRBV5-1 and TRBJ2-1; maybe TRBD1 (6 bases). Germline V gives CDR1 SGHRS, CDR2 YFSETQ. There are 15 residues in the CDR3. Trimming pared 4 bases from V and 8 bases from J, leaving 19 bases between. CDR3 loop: CASSPGHSGRDEQFF. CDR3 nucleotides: TGCGCCAGCAGCCCGGGACACTCCGGGCGTGATGAGCAGTTCTTC.

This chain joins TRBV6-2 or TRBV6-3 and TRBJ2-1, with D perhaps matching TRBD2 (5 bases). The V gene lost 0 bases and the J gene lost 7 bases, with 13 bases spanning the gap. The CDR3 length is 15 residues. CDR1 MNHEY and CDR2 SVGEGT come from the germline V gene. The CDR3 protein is CASSYSVGVGNEQFF. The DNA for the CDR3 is TGTGCCAGCAGTTACTCGGTGGGAGTTGGAAATGAGCAGTTCTTC.

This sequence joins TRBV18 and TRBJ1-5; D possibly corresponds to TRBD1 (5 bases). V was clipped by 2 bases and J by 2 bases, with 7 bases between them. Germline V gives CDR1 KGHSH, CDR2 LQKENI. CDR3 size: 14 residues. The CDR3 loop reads CASSPGAGNQPQHF. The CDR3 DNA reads TGTGCCAGCTCACCAGGGGCGGGCAATCAGCCCCAGCATTTT. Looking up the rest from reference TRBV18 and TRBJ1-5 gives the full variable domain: NAGVMQNPRHLVRRRGQEARLRCSPMKGHSHVYWYRQLPEEGLKFMVYLQKENIIDESGMPKERFSAEFPKEGPSILRIQQVVRGDSAAYFCASSPGAGNQPQHFGDGTRLSIL.

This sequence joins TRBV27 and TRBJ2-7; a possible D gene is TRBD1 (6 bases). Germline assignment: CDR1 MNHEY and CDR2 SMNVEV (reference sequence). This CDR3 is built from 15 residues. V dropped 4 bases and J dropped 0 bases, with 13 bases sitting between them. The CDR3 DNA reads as TGTGCCAGCAGTTCCCCGGGCAGGGGCTCCTACGAGCAGTACTTC. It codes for CASSSPGRGSYEQYF.

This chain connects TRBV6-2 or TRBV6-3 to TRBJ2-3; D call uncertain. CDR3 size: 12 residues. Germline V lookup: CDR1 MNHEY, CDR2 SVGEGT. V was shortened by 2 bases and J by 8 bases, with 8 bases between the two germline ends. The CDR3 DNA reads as TGTGCCAGCAGTTACGGCTCTGCTACGCAGTATTTT. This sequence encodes CASSYGSATQYF.

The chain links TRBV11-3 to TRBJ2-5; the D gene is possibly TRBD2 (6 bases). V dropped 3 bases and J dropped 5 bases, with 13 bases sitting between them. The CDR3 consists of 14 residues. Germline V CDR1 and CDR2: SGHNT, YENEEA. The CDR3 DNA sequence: TGTGCCAGCAGCTTTGGGGGAGGCCAGGAGACCCAGTACTTC. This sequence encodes CASSFGGGQETQYF.

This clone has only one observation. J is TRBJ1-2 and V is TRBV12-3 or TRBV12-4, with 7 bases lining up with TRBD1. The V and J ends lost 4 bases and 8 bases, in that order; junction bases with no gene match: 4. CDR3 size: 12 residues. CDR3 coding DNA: TGTGCCAGCAGTTACGGGACAGACGGCTACACCTTC. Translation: CASSYGTDGYTF.

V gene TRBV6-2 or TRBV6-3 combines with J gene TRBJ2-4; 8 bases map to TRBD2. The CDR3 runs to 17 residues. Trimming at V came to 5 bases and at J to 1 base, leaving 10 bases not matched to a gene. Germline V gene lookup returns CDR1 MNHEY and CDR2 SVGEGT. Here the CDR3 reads CASSPLGSGNAKNIQYF. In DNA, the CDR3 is TGTGCCAGCAGTCCCCTGGGTAGCGGGAATGCCAAAAACATTCAGTACTTC.

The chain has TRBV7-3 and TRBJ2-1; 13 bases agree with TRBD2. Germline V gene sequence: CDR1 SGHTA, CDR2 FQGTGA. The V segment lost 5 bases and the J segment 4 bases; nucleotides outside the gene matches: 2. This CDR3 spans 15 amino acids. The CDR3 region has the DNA TGTGCCAGCAGCCCGGGACTAGCGGGATACAATGAGCAGTTCTTC. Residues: CASSPGLAGYNEQFF.

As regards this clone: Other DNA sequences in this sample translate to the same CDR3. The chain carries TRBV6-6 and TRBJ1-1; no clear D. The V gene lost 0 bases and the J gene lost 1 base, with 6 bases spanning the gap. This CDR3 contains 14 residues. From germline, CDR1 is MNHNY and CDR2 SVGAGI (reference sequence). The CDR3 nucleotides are TGTGCCAGCAGTTACTCGCCAGGGAACACTGAAGCTTTCTTT. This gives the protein CASSYSPGNTEAFF.

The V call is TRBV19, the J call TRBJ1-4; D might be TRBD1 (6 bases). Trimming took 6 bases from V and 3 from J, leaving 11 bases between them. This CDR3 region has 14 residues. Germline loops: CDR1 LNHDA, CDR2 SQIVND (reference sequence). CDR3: CASRIRGSNEKLFF. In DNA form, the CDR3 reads TGTGCCAGTAGGATCAGGGGATCTAATGAAAAACTGTTTTTT.

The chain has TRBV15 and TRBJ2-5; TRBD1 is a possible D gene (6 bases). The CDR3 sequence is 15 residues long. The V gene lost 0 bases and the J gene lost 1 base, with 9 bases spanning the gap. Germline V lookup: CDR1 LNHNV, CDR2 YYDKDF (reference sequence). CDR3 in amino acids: CATSRDQGSQETQYF. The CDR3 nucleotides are TGTGCCACCAGCAGAGATCAGGGGAGCCAAGAGACCCAGTACTTC.